The entry below gives a single T cell receptor (beta chain) sequence along with its context. As yet, its antigen is unknown. Method: immunoSEQ multiplex PCR; TCRdb's copy keeps in-frame clones and lacks some. The data contain around 45,000 clones, 65% to 90% of them singletons. These data originate in a study of Ad26.COV2.S vaccination and SARS-CoV-2 variants. Whole-study findings and limits: Assessments of TCR breadth and depth may have underestimated the total T cell responses. It was vaccine recipients, not placebo recipients, who had the higher spike-specific TCR breadth.

The CDR3 consists of 16 residues. With V trimmed by 0 bases and J by 7 bases, 7 bases remained unmatched. CDR1 is LNHNV and CDR2 is YYDKDF in the germline V gene (reference sequence). The sequence derives from a human donor who had recovered from COVID-19. The chain has TRBV15 and TRBJ1-2; 11 bases are a match to TRBD1. The sample in question was peripheral blood, obtained after recovery from COVID-19. The CDR3: CATSRDLGTGGLGYTF. CDR3 nucleotides: TGTGCCACCAGCAGAGATCTAGGGACAGGGGGTCTTGGCTACACCTTC.